The 2 T cell receptor beta chains below were found in one sample sequenced in a study of blood T cell repertoires in COVID-19. Repertoires were generated with immunoSEQ multiplex PCR, while TCRdb's copy carries only in-frame clones and drops some. This table holds about 150,000 clones, around 79% found once. Sequences were obtained from peripheral blood. The receptors were gathered from a man aged 80 or over with acute or convalescent COVID-19.

This clone was observed a single time. J is TRBJ1-2 and V is TRBV7-2; 7 bases are a match to TRBD1. With 5 bases clipped from V and 2 bases from J, the junction kept 2 bases outside the gene matches. Germline V CDR1 and CDR2: SGHTA, FQGNSA. The CDR3 contains 13 residues. CDR3: CASSQDRNYGYTF. The CDR3 DNA is TGTGCCAGCAGCCAGGACAGGAACTATGGCTACACCTTC.

This rearrangement joins TRBV3-1 (or the pseudogene TRBV3-2) to TRBJ2-3; TRBD2 matches at 9 bases. V was pared by 4 bases and J by 2 bases, with 7 bases of the junction left unmatched. The germline CDR1 and CDR2 sequences are LGHDT and YNNKEL (reference sequence). This CDR3 contains 16 residues. The CDR3: CASSLGGGASTDTQYF. The CDR3 nucleotides are TGTGCCAGCAGCCTAGGCGGGGGGGCGTCCACAGATACGCAGTATTTT.